This entry features one T cell receptor beta chain sequence. TCRdb's table, derived via immunoSEQ multiplex PCR, lists solely in-frame clones and lacks some. The table has roughly 200,000 clones, around 82% seen once. V was shortened by 2 bases and J by 4 bases, with 15 bases between the two germline ends. Germline loops: CDR1 LGHDT, CDR2 YNNKEL (reference sequence). There are 15 residues in the CDR3. This entry comes from a study of blood T cell repertoires in COVID-19. For the study at large: Samples of COVID-19 (acute and convalescent) were obtained from the United States, Italy and Spain.

Sequenced material: PBMCs or T cells enriched from blood (not recorded which). The chain uses TRBV3-1 (or the pseudogene TRBV3-2) and TRBJ2-7, with D tentatively TRBD2 (6 bases). The TCR comes from a woman aged 60-75 years with acute COVID-19. This chain's CDR3 is CASSQRAGIAYEQYF. CDR3 nucleotides: TGTGCCAGCAGCCAAAGAGCGGGCATAGCGTACGAGCAGTACTTC.